The T cell receptor (beta chain) described here comes from a study of cytomegalovirus exposure and HLA in healthy donors. Study summary: Later, an analysis reported that the 130 or so validation repertoires had used the same platform as the approximately 680 first-cohort repertoires.

Sequenced by immunoSEQ multiplex PCR; TCRdb stores in-frame clones only, minus some. The data show over 20,000 clones, around 97% seen once. This clone is a singleton in its sample. The CDR3 runs to 12 residues. Germline CDR1 SNHLY, CDR2 FYNNEI. With 11 bases clipped from V and 8 bases from J, the junction kept 6 bases outside the gene matches. Sequences were obtained from PBMCs. The clonotype was recovered from a man aged 25-45 years in good health and CMV-seropositive. The rearrangement links TRBV2 to TRBJ1-4; 9 bases are a match to TRBD1. Written as DNA, the CDR3 is TGTGCCTCACGGGACAGGGTCGAAAAACTGTTTTTT. It specifies CASRDRVEKLFF.